This T cell receptor (beta chain) derives from a study of post-analysis software for immune sequencing data. Study details: Relapsing-remitting, secondary progressive and progressive-relapsing multiple sclerosis were all included among the disease courses. Notes on the study in general: Patients with multiple sclerosis recorded significantly lower normalized Chao1 diversity than controls, the study found. Samples from one preparation batch, clustered by F measure, grouped strongly together. Five TRBV segments were more frequent in patients than controls; TRBV5-6, TRBV5-1 and TRBV20-1 belonged to this group.

The TCR beta cDNA libraries contained unique molecular identifiers. T cells numbering roughly 1 to 10 million yielded roughly 500,000 cDNA molecules. Each CDR3 protein is one row after TCRdb ran MiXCR on the PCR reads. This sample yields roughly 410,000 distinct CDR3 sequences, of which less than 35% are seen a single time; roughly 13% belongs to the top ten. The CDR3 has 15 residues. The V segment lost 6 bases and the J segment 2 bases; nucleotides outside the gene matches: 10. Germline CDR1 reads MNHNY; CDR2 reads SVGAGI (reference sequence). This clonotype appeared a few times. Its specificity is not known.

This clonotype was sampled from a girl aged 5-17 years with multiple sclerosis. The sample taken for sequencing was blood. This chain joins TRBV6-6 and TRBJ2-7; 7 bases agree with TRBD1. The CDR3 protein is CASRDSGGRTYEQYF. The CDR3 region has the DNA TGTGCCAGCAGAGATTCAGGGGGTAGGACCTACGAGCAGTACTTC.